The 10 T cell receptor beta chains reported below all come from one sample, sequenced in a study of tumor-infiltrating lymphocytes in primary liver carcinoma (dated by TCRdb to about 2017). The run used an Illumina HiSeq 2500. Starting from around 520 ng total RNA, TCRbeta-specific cDNA was produced by reverse transcription with a constant-region primer and ProtoScript II reverse transcriptase. The TCRbeta libraries were prepared through three rounds of nested multiplex PCR following a slightly modified ARM-PCR procedure. Each of the first two PCR rounds ran for nine to eleven cycles and used multiplex TRBV1-TRBV30 forward primers together with a Cbeta reverse primer. The raw public data were reprocessed by TCRdb itself: fastp quality trimming at Q25, MiXCR clonotype calling, in-frame beta chains only. Duplicate CDR3 protein sequences are folded into a single record with the most common DNA and genes. For this sample there are 310,000 or so distinct CDR3 sequences; roughly two thirds appear just once. The top ten constitute about 6% of the sample.

TRIzol reagent was used to extract blood RNA from unsorted whole blood, while the DNeasy Blood & Tissue kit provided the germline DNA. The sequenced sample was peripheral blood. Receptors originate from a man in his forties with primary liver carcinoma and hepatitis B virus infection.

This clonotype was seen more than once but under ten times. The chain recombines TRBV6-2 or TRBV6-3 with TRBJ2-3, with TRBD2 matching over 8 bases. V lost 0 bases to trimming and J lost 4 bases; unmatched junction nucleotides: 9. The CDR3 contains 17 residues. The germline CDR1 and CDR2 sequences are MNHEY and SVGEGT. The CDR3 sequence is CASSYSASGSFADTQYF. For the CDR3, the DNA is TGTGCCAGCAGTTACTCGGCGAGCGGGAGTTTCGCAGATACGCAGTATTTT.

The chain combines TRBV10-3 with TRBJ2-1; D is possibly TRBD1 (6 bases). Per the germline V gene, CDR1 is ENHRY and CDR2 is SYGVKD. The CDR3 is 15 amino acids. V lost 1 base to trimming and J lost 0 bases, with 7 bases between them. The CDR3 DNA follows: TGTGCCATCAGTGAGTACAGGGACTCCTACAATGAGCAGTTCTTC. This codes for CAISEYRDSYNEQFF.

As DNA, the CDR3 is TGTGCCAGCAGCCAAGATCTGATGGGAGGAAGTGGGGAGCAGTTCTTC. This encodes CASSQDLMGGSGEQFF. The gene calls are TRBV14 and TRBJ2-1; tentatively, D is TRBD2 (6 bases). V lost 0 bases, J lost 10 bases, and 19 bases lay in between. The CDR3 consists of 16 residues. CDR1 is SGHDN, CDR2 FVKESK, per germline.

This clonotype was seen repeatedly, ten times or more. The chain combines TRBV6-5 with TRBJ2-1, with D perhaps matching TRBD2 (6 bases). The germline V and J ends were trimmed by 4 bases and 4 bases, with 11 bases remaining between them. CDR1 is MNHEY and CDR2 is SVGAGI in the germline V gene. The CDR3 sequence is 14 residues long. CDR3 coding DNA: TGTGCCAGCAGTTTACGGGAGAGTTACAATGAGCAGTTCTTC. This encodes CASSLRESYNEQFF.

V is TRBV6-1 and J is TRBJ2-1; 11 bases match TRBD2. The CDR3 is 18 amino acids. Germline CDR1 is MNHNS and CDR2 is SASEGT. Trimming took 2 bases from V and 8 from J; bases not matched to a gene: 14. The CDR3 here is CASSEPRVTSGSFHEQFF. The CDR3 DNA is TGTGCCAGCAGTGAACCCAGGGTCACTAGCGGGAGTTTCCATGAGCAGTTCTTC.

A single count supports this clonotype. Germline and junction disagree at one end, which may indicate a read error. The CDR3 coding sequence is TGTGCCAGCAGCTTACGAGGCAGGGTCTACGAGCAATACTTC. It translates to CASSLRGRVYEQYF. This chain links TRBV11-2 with TRBJ2-7; weak D call: TRBD1 (5 bases). Germline CDR1 reads SGHAT; CDR2 reads FQNNGV. CDR3 size: 14 residues. Supplemented by reference TRBV11-2 and TRBJ2-7, the full variable domain reads EAGVAQSPRYKIIEKRQSVAFWCNPISGHATLYWYQQILGQGPKLLIQFQNNGVVDDSQLPKDRFSAERLKGVDSTLKIQPAKLEDSAVYLCASSLRGRVYEQYFGPGTRLTVT.

In this sample, this clonotype turned up a few times. V and J are TRBV28 and TRBJ1-2, with unresolved D. V lost 4 bases and J 3 bases, leaving 9 bases between the germline ends. Germline lookup yields CDR1 MDHEN and CDR2 SYDVKM. This CDR3 has 13 amino acids. The CDR3 loop reads CASSSPAYYGYTF. The CDR3 coding sequence is TGTGCCAGCAGTTCCCCAGCTTACTATGGCTACACCTTC.

This clonotype was picked up a small number of times. The V and J genes are TRBV6-1 and TRBJ2-7; TRBD1 agrees at 7 bases. The CDR3 is 15 residues long. CDR1 and CDR2 (germline): MNHNS, SASEGT. The V gene end was trimmed by 6 bases and the J gene end by 3 bases; junction bases not matched to a gene: 11. The CDR3, as DNA: TGTGCCAGCAGGTACATAACAGGGGACCACTACGAGCAGTACTTC. Its translation: CASRYITGDHYEQYF.

This clonotype was seen ten or more times. The rearrangement uses TRBV28 and TRBJ1-6; 9 bases agree with TRBD1. V lost 8 bases, J lost 2 bases, and 4 bases stayed unmatched. The CDR3 totals 15 residues. The V gene's germline CDR1 is MDHEN and CDR2 SYDVKM. CDR3 residues: CASGTGPAYNSPLHF. In DNA, the CDR3 is TGTGCCAGCGGGACAGGGCCGGCCTATAATTCACCCCTCCACTTT.

Remarks on this clonotype: The junction departs from germline at one end; a sequencing error may be responsible. This chain uses TRBV11-2 with TRBJ2-5; D is unclear. CDR3 length: 14 residues. Germline V gene lookup returns CDR1 SGHAT and CDR2 FQNNGV. In DNA, the CDR3 is TGTGTCAGCAGCTCGGACGGTCCACAAGAGACCCATTACTTC. Its translation is CVSSSDGPQETHYF.